Below are 3 T cell receptor beta chains sequenced from a single sample in a study of cytomegalovirus exposure and HLA in healthy donors. In the PCR, 60 Vbeta and 13 Jbeta primers were used. Some clones are missing from TCRdb's copy, which holds only in-frame ones; the method was immunoSEQ multiplex PCR. The data hold around 80,000 clones, with nearly 80% observed a single time. Sample: PBMCs. The source of these receptors is a man aged 35-49 years in good health and CMV-seronegative.

This clone was recorded a few times. The chain uses TRBV11-2 and TRBJ2-5; 11 positions match TRBD2. The CDR3 sequence is 16 residues long. Germline assignment: CDR1 SGHAT and CDR2 FQNNGV. With V trimmed by 5 bases and J by 1 base, 6 bases remained unmatched. CDR3: CASSEGLAGGQETQYF. The CDR3 nucleotides are TGTGCCAGCAGCGAGGGCCTAGCGGGAGGCCAAGAGACCCAGTACTTC.

This chain uses TRBV6-4 with TRBJ1-1, with D hard to call. Germline CDR1 is MRHNA and CDR2 is SNTAGT. The V and J ends lost 5 bases and 1 base respectively, with 8 bases between them. The CDR3 covers 13 residues. In DNA form, the CDR3 reads TGTGCCAGCAGTCCTCTTCCGAACACTGAAGCTTTCTTT. Amino acids: CASSPLPNTEAFF.

A note on this clone: Distinct nucleotide sequences in the sample also encode this CDR3. DNA for the CDR3: TGCGCCAGCAGCCAAGATTCGGGGGGGAGACAGCCCCAGCATTTT. Translated, it gives CASSQDSGGRQPQHF. The chain links TRBV4-3 to TRBJ1-5; weak D call: TRBD1 (5 bases). The CDR3 extends over 15 amino acids. Trimming took 0 bases from V and 7 from J, leaving 13 bases between them. CDR1 is LGHNA, CDR2 YSLEER, per germline.